The 11 T cell receptor beta chains presented below share a single source sample, sequenced in a study of cytomegalovirus exposure and HLA in healthy donors. Primers for the PCR totalled 60 Vbeta and 13 Jbeta. The method was immunoSEQ multiplex PCR; TCRdb's version includes in-frame clones alone and lacks a portion of them. The table includes 200,000 or so clones, approximately 87% detected once. Source material: PBMCs. The receptors originated from a human donor in good health.

This clone is a singleton in its sample. J is TRBJ2-2 and V is TRBV18; the D gene is possibly TRBD2 (5 bases). Germline V CDR1 and CDR2: KGHSH, LQKENI. There are 15 residues in the CDR3. Between the trimmed V and J ends, which lost 5 bases and 3 bases, there was a span of 13 bases. DNA for the CDR3: TGTGCCAGCTCAGAAGGGAGTTCGGACACCGGGGAGCTGTTTTTT. Protein: CASSEGSSDTGELFF. Filled out from reference TRBV18 and TRBJ2-2, the complete variable domain reads NAGVMQNPRHLVRRRGQEARLRCSPMKGHSHVYWYRQLPEEGLKFMVYLQKENIIDESGMPKERFSAEFPKEGPSILRIQQVVRGDSAAYFCASSEGSSDTGELFFGEGSRLTVL.

The chain recombines TRBV27 with TRBJ1-1; 9 bases map to TRBD1. Germline V gene lookup returns CDR1 MNHEY and CDR2 SMNVEV (reference sequence). Trimming cost V 8 bases and J 6 bases; bases outside gene matches: 25. This CDR3 region has 19 residues. The CDR3 is CASGSPNPGQGSELAEAFF. The CDR3 DNA reads as TGTGCCAGCGGCTCCCCCAACCCGGGACAGGGCTCTGAACTCGCTGAAGCTTTCTTT.

The chain joins TRBV6-9 to TRBJ2-5, with a possible D match to TRBD2 (5 bases). Trimming cost V 8 bases and J 8 bases, with 24 bases left between them. The V gene's germline CDR1 is MNHGY and CDR2 SVAAGI. The CDR3 extends over 15 amino acids. CDR3 sequence reads: CASPGQRRGPGTQYF. The CDR3 DNA follows: TGTGCCAGCCCCGGTCAGCGCAGAGGGCCTGGAACCCAGTACTTC.

The J gene is TRBJ2-5, the V gene TRBV6-5, with 7 nucleotides matching TRBD1. The CDR3 runs 14 residues. Trimming removed 2 bases from V and 2 bases from J; junction bases left unmatched: 2. Germline-derived CDR1 and CDR2 are MNHEY and SVGAGI. DNA of the CDR3: TGTGCCAGCAGTTACCAGGGACAGCAAGAGACCCAGTACTTC. The encoded protein is CASSYQGQQETQYF.

This clone turned up a few times. The gene calls are TRBV5-4 and TRBJ1-3, with a possible D match to TRBD1 (5 bases). Germline V gene sequence: CDR1 SGHNT, CDR2 YYREEE (reference sequence). The V gene lost 1 base and the J gene lost 2 bases, with 10 bases spanning the gap. The CDR3 is 15 amino acids. The DNA for the CDR3 is TGTGCCAGCAGCTTGTACGGGGGAACTGGAAACACCATATATTTT. It specifies CASSLYGGTGNTIYF.

V is TRBV28 and J is TRBJ1-2; perhaps TRBD1 as D (6 bases). The CDR3 length is 14 residues. The ends were cut back, 9 bases at V and 0 bases at J, with 14 bases in the middle. From germline, CDR1 is MDHEN and CDR2 SYDVKM. The DNA of the CDR3 is TGTGCCAGTGACAGGAAACCTCCTAACTATGGCTACACCTTC. Encoded protein: CASDRKPPNYGYTF.

The sample holds one count of this clone. The chain combines TRBV12-5 with TRBJ2-1; tentative D call: TRBD2 (5 bases). This CDR3 is 15 amino acids long. Germline lookup yields CDR1 LGHNT and CDR2 FRNRAP. The V end was cut by 3 bases, the J end by 0 bases, with 9 bases between. CDR3 DNA sequence: TGTGCTAGTGGTTTAAGGGAGATCTCCTACAATGAGCAGTTCTTC. The encoded protein is CASGLREISYNEQFF.

The rearrangement links TRBV7-2 to TRBJ2-3, with 10 bases lining up with TRBD2. Germline values: CDR1 SGHTA, CDR2 FQGNSA. This CDR3 is built from 16 residues. Unmatched junction bases numbered 2, after V lost 0 bases and J lost 2 bases. CDR3 region: CASSLALAGATDTQYF. The CDR3 DNA is TGTGCCAGCAGCTTAGCCCTAGCGGGAGCCACAGATACGCAGTATTTT.

This chain links TRBV4-1 with TRBJ1-1; D might be TRBD1 (5 bases). Trimming left V 6 bases short and J 1 base short, with 12 bases between. The CDR3 covers 14 residues. Germline V gene lookup returns CDR1 MGHRA and CDR2 YSYEKL. CDR3 residues: CASRPGLRNTEAFF. CDR3 nucleotide sequence: TGCGCCAGCAGACCGGGACTGAGGAACACTGAAGCTTTCTTT.

The chain links TRBV14 to TRBJ1-1; TRBD1 agrees at 9 bases. Germline CDR1 is SGHDN and CDR2 is FVKESK. The CDR3 runs 15 residues. J gave up 5 bases and V 3 bases, and 7 bases lay outside the gene matches. For the CDR3, the DNA is TGTGCCAGCAGCCAGACAGGGGGAGTAGGGACTGAAGCTTTCTTT. This sequence encodes CASSQTGGVGTEAFF.

The J gene is TRBJ1-2, the V gene TRBV11-2; D is possibly TRBD1 (6 bases). Germline assignment: CDR1 SGHAT and CDR2 FQNNGV. The CDR3 runs 15 residues. Trimming removed 6 bases from V and 0 bases from J, with 14 bases in between. In DNA, the CDR3 is TGTGCCAGCAGAAAAACAGGGAGGGCTAACTATGGCTACACCTTC. Translating it yields CASRKTGRANYGYTF.